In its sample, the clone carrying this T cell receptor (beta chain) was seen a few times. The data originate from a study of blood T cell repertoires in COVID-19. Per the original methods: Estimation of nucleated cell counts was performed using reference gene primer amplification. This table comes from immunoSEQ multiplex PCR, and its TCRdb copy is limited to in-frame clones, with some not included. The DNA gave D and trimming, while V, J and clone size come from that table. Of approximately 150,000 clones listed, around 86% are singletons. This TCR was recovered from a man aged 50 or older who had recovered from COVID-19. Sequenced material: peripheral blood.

The CDR3 DNA reads as TGTGCCAGCAGTGAATTGGGGGCCGTGAACACTGAAGCTTTCTTT. Its protein is CASSELGAVNTEAFF. V and J are TRBV2 and TRBJ1-1; D may be TRBD1 (6 bases). The V gene's germline CDR1 is SNHLY and CDR2 FYNNEI. Trimming removed 2 bases at V and 0 bases at J, with 10 bases between. The CDR3 sequence is 15 residues long.